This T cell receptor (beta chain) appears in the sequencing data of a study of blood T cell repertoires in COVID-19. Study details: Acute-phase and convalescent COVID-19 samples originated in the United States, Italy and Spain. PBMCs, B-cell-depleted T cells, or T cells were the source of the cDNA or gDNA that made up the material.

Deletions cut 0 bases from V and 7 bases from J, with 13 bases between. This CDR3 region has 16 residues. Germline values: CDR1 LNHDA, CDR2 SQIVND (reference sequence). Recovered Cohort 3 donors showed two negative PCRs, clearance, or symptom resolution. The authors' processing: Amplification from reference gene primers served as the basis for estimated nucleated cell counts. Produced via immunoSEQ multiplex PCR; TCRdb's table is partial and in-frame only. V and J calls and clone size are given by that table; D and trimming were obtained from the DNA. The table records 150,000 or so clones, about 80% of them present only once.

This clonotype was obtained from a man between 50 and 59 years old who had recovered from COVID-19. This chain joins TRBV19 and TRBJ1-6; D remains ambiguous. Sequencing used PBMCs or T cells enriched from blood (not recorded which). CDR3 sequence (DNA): TGTGCCAGTAGTATAGATCTATGGGCAGGCAATTCACCCCTCCACTTT. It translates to CASSIDLWAGNSPLHF.